The TCR beta chain described here comes from a study of blood T cell repertoires in COVID-19. Study context: Italy, Spain and the United States were the sources of the convalescent and acute COVID-19 samples. Sources were T cells, B-cell-depleted T cells, or PBMCs; the material itself was cDNA or gDNA.

Methods used by the authors: Amplification with reference gene primers provided the estimates of nucleated cell counts. Profiling relied on immunoSEQ multiplex PCR, and the TCRdb table lists in-frame clones only, not all of them. V and J calls and clone size are given by that table; D and trimming were obtained from the DNA. Among under 100,000 clones listed, around 88% were seen once. CDR3 length equals 13 residues. Germline loops: CDR1 MNHEY, CDR2 SVGAGI. V lost 6 bases to trimming and J lost 4 bases, with 12 bases between them. Sequenced: peripheral blood. The source is an older woman with acute or convalescent COVID-19. This rearrangement joins TRBV6-5 to TRBJ1-1, with a tentative D call TRBD1 (5 bases). In DNA form, the CDR3 reads TGTGCCAGCAGCGGGGGAGGGGCCACTGAAGCTTTCTTT. Its protein product is CASSGGGATEAFF.